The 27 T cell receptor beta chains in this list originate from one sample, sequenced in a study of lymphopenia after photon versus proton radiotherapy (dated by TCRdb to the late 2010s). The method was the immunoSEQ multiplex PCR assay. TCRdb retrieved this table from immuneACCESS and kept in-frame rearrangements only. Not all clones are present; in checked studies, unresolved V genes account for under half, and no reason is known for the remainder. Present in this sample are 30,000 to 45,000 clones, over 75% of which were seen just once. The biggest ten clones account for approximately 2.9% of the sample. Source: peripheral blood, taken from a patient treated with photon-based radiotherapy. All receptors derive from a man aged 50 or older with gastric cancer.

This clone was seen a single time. The CDR3 sequence is CASSFPGSRYEQYF. CDR3 bases: TGTGCCAGCAGCTTCCCAGGGAGCCGTTACGAGCAGTACTTC. The chain has TRBV7-8 and TRBJ2-7; either TRBD1 or TRBD2 may fit D (5 bases each). Trimming cost V 3 bases and J 4 bases, with 13 bases left between them. In germline, CDR1 is SGHVS, CDR2 FQNEAQ. The CDR3 runs to 14 residues.

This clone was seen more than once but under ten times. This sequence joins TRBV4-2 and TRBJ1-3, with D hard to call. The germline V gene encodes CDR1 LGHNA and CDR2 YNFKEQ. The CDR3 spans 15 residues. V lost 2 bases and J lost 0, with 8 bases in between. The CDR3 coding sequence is TGTGCCAGCAGCCAAATTGACACCTCTGGAAACACCATATATTTT. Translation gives CASSQIDTSGNTIYF.

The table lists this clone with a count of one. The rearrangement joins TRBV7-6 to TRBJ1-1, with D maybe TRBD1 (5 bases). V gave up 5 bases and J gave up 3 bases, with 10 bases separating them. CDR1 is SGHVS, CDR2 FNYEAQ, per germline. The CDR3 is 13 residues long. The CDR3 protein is CASSPTGDTEAFF. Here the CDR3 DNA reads TGTGCCAGCAGCCCAACGGGGGACACTGAAGCTTTCTTT.

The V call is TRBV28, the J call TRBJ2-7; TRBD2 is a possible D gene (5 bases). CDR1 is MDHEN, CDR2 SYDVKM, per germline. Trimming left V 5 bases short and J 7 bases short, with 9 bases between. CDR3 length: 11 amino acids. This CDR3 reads CASSRRQEQYF. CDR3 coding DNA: TGTGCCAGCAGTCGGAGGCAAGAGCAGTACTTC.

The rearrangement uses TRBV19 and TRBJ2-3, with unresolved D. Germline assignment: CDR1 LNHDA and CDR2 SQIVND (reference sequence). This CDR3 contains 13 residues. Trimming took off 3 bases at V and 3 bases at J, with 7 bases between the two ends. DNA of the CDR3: TGTGCCAGTAGTATCCGGGTAACAGATACGCAGTATTTT. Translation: CASSIRVTDTQYF.

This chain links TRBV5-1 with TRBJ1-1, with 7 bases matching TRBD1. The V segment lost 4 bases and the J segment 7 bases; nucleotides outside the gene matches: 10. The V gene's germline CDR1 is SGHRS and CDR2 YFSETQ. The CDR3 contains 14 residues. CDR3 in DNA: TGCGCCAGCAGCCTAACAGGGGAATTCGGTGAAGCTTTCTTT. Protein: CASSLTGEFGEAFF.

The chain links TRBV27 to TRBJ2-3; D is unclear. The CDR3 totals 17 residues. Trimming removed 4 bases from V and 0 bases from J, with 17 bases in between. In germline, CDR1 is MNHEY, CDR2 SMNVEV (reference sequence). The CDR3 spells CASSSPFGSGSTDTQYF. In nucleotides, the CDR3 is TGTGCCAGCAGTTCCCCTTTTGGTTCTGGTAGCACAGATACGCAGTATTTT.

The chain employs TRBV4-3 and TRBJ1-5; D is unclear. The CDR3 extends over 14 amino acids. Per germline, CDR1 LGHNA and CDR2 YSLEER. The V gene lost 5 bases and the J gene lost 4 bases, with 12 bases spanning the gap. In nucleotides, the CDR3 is TGCGCCAGCAGCGACGGACGGGTAAATCAGCCCCAGCATTTT. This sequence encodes CASSDGRVNQPQHF.

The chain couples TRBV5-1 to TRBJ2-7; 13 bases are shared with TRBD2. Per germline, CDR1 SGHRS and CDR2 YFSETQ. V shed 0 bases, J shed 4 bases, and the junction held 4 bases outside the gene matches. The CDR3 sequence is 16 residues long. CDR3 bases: TGCGCCAGCAGCTTGGGGGGGACTAGCGGGAAATACGAGCAGTACTTC. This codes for CASSLGGTSGKYEQYF.

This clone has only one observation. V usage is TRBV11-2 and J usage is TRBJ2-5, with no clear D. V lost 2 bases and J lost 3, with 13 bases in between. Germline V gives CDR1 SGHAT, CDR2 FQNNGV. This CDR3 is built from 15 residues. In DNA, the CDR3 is TGTGCCAGCAGCTTACGGTGGGCAGGTGAAGAGACCCAGTACTTC. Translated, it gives CASSLRWAGEETQYF.

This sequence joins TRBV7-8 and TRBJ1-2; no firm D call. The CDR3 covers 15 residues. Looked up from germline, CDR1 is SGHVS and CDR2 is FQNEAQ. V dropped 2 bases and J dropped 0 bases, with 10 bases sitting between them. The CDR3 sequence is CASSLLLESNYGYTF. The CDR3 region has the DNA TGTGCCAGCAGCTTATTGCTGGAATCTAACTATGGCTACACCTTC.

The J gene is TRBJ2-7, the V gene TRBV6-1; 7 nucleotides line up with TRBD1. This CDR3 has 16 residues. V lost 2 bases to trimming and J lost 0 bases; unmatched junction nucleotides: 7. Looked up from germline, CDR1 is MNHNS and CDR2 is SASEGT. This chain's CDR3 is CASSEMDRTSSYEQYF. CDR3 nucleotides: TGTGCCAGCAGTGAAATGGACAGGACAAGCTCCTACGAGCAGTACTTC.

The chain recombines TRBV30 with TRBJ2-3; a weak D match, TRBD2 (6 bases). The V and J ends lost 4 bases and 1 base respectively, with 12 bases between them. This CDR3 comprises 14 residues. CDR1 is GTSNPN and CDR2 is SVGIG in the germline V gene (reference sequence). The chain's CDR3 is CAWKEAGRTDTQYF. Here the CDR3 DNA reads TGTGCCTGGAAAGAGGCGGGACGCACAGATACGCAGTATTTT.

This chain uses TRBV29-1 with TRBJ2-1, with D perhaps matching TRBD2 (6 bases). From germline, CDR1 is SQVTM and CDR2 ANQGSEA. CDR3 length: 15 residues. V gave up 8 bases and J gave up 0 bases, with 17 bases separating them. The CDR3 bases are TGCAGCTCCTCCGGGACTCTGAGCTCCTACAATGAGCAGTTCTTC. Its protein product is CSSSGTLSSYNEQFF.

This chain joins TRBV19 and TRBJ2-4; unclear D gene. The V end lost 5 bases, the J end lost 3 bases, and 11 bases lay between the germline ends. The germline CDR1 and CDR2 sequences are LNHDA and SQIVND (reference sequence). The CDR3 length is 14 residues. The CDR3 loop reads CASSGVGFKNIQYF. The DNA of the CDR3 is TGTGCCAGTAGTGGAGTAGGTTTCAAAAACATTCAGTACTTC.

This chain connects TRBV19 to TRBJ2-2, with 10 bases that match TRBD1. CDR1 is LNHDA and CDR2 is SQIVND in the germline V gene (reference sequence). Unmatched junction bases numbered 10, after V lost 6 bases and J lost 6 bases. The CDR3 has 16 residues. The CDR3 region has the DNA TGTGCCAGTAGACCTAGGGACAGGGGAGTCCCCGGGGAGCTGTTTTTT. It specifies CASRPRDRGVPGELFF.

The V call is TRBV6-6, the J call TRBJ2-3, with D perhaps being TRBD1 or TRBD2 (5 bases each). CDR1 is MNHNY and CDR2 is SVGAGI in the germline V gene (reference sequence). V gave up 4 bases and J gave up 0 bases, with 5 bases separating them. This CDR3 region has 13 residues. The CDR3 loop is CASSWDSTDTQYF. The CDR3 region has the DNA TGTGCCAGCAGTTGGGACAGCACAGATACGCAGTATTTT.

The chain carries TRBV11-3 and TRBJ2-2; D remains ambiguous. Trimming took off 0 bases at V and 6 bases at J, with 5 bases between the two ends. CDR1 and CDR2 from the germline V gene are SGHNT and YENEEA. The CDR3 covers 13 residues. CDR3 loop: CASSLDVAGELFF. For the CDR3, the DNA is TGTGCCAGCAGCTTAGATGTCGCCGGGGAGCTGTTTTTT.

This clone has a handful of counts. The CDR3, as DNA: TGTGCCAGCAGCTTAGCCCCCGGTGTGATTGAAAAACTGTTTTTT. Translated: CASSLAPGVIEKLFF. This rearrangement joins TRBV7-9 to TRBJ1-4; D uncertain. Germline-derived CDR1 and CDR2 are SEHNR and FQNEAQ (reference sequence). V lost 0 bases to trimming and J lost 7 bases, with 12 bases between them. The CDR3 has 15 residues.

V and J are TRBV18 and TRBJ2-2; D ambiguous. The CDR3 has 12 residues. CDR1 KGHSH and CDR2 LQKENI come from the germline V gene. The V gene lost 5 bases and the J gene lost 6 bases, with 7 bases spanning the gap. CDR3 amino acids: CASSSSAGELFF. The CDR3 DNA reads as TGTGCCAGCTCATCGTCCGCCGGGGAGCTGTTTTTT.

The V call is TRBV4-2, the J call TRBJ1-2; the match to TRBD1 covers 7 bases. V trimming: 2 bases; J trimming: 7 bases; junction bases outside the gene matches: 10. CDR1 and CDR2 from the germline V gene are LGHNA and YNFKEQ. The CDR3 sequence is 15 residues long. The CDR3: CASSQPLQGRSGYTF. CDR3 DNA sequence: TGTGCCAGCAGCCAACCCCTACAGGGGAGGAGTGGCTACACCTTC.

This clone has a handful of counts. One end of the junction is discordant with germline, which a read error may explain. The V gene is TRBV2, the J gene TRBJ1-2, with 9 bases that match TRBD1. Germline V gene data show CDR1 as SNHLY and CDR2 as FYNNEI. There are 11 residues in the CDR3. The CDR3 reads CASSPDRGYIF. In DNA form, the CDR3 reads TGTGCCAGCAGTCCGGACAGGGGCTACATCTTC.

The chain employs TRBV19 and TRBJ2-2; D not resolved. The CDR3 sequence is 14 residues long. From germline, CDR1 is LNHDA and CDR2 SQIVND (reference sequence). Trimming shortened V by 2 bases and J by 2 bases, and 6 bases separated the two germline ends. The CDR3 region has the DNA TGTGCCAGTAGTATACGAGTTAACACCGGGGAGCTGTTTTTT. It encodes CASSIRVNTGELFF.

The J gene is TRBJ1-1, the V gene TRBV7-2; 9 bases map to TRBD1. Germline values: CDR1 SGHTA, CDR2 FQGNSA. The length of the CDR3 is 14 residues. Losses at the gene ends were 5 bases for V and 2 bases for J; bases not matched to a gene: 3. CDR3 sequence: CASSTQGANTEAFF. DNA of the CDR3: TGTGCCAGCAGCACACAGGGGGCTAACACTGAAGCTTTCTTT.

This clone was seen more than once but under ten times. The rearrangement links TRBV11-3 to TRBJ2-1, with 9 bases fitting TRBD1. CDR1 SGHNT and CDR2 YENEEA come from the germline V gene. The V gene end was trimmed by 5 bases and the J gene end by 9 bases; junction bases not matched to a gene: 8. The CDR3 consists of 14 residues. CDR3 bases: TGTGCCAGCAGCCGGACAGGGGCTTTTGGTGAGCAGTTCTTC. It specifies CASSRTGAFGEQFF.

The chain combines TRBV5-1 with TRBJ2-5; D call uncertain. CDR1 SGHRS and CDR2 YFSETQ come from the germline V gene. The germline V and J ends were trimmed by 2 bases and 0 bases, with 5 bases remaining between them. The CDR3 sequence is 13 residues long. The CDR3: CASSFVYQETQYF. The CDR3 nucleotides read TGCGCCAGCAGCTTTGTTTACCAAGAGACCCAGTACTTC.

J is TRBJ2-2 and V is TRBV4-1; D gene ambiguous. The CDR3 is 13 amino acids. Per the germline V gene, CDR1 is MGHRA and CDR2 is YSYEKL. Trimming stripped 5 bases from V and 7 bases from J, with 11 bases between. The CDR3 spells CASSTPWDGELFF. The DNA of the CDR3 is TGCGCCAGCAGCACCCCATGGGACGGGGAGCTGTTTTTT.